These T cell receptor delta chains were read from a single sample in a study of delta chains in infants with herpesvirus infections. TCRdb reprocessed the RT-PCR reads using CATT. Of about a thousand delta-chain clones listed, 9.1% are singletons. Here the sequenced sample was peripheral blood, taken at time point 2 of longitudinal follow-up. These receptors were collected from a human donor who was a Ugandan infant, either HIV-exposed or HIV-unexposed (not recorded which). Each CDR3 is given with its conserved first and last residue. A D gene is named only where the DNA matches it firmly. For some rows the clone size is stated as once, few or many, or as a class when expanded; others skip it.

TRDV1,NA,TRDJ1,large,CALGEFYLFLVGGPKLIF,TGTGCTCTTGGGGAATTCTACCTATTCCTCGTGGGGGGCCCTAAACTCATCTTT
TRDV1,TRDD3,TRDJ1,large,CALGLQLPWGILYTDKLIF,TGTGCTCTTGGCTTACAACTTCCCTGGGGGATCCTTTACACCGATAAACTCATCTTT
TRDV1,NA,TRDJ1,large,CALGEPPRSLAGWAYTDKLIF,TGTGCTCTTGGGGAACCCCCTCGATCCCTTGCTGGGTGGGCGTACACCGATAAACTCATCTTT
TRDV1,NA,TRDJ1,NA,CALGESPTSPSCLLGGRYTDKLIF,TGTGCTCTTGGGGAATCCCCCACCTCACCTTCCTGCTTACTGGGGGGCCGGTACACCGATAAACTCATCTTT
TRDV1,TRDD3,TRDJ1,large,CALGGPGTGGYEDDKLIF,TGTGCTCTTGGGGGTCCTGGCACTGGGGGATACGAAGACGATAAACTCATCTTT
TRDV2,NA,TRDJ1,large,CACARGSLRYIQYTDKLIF,TGTGCCTGTGCCAGGGGGTCCCTCCGCTATATTCAGTACACCGATAAACTCATCTTT
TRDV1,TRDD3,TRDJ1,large,CALGEKKPTVLGDRPKLIF,TGTGCTCTTGGGGAAAAGAAACCGACGGTACTGGGGGACCGCCCTAAACTCATCTTT
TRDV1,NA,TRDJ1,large,CALGVCSYSLGGGADKLIF,TGTGCTCTTGGGGTCTGTTCCTATTCCCTAGGGGGGGGCGCCGATAAACTCATCTTT
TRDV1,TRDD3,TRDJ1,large,CALGELGSYRGYATDKLIF,TGTGCTCTTGGGGAATTAGGGTCCTACAGGGGATACGCGACCGATAAACTCATCTTT
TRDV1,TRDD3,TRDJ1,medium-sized,CALGDPSWGITDKLIF,TGTGCTCTTGGGGATCCCTCCTGGGGGATAACCGATAAACTCATCTTT
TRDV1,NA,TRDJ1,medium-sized,CALGERVLPYWDGSTDKLIF,TGTGCTCTTGGGGAACGGGTCCTACCGTACTGGGACGGGTCCACCGATAAACTCATCTTT
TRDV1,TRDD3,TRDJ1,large,CALGDRRIPTWWGIRTDKLIF,TGTGCTCTTGGAGACAGGCGAATTCCTACGTGGTGGGGGATACGGACCGATAAACTCATCTTT
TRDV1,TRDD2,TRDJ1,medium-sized,CALGEPFLRLGAPTNKLIF,TGTGCTCTTGGGGAACCCTTCCTACGCCTGGGGGCCCCAACTAATAAACTCATCTTT
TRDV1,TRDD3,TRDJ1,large,CALGTKGDWGRTDKLIF,TGTGCTCTTGGGACAAAAGGGGACTGGGGGAGGACCGATAAACTCATCTTT
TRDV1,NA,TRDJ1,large,CALVSSSLPPRGDKLIF,TGTGCTCTTGTTTCATCTTCTTTACCGCCCCGCGGGGATAAACTCATCTTT
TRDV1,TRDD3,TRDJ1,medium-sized,CALGSKAFLFLGDKDTDKLIF,TGTGCTCTTGGGTCGAAGGCCTTCCTTTTCCTGGGGGATAAAGACACCGATAAACTCATCTTT
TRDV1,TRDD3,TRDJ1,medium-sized,CALGELSLPPVYWGIQADKLIF,TGTGCTCTTGGGGAACTGAGCCTACCCCCGGTTTACTGGGGGATACAAGCCGATAAACTCATCTTT
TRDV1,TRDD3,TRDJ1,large,CALGELSPLSGSYWGLYTDKLIF,TGTGCTCTTGGGGAACTATCCCCCCTCTCTGGCTCATACTGGGGGTTGTACACCGATAAACTCATCTTT
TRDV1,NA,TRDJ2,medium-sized,CALARGLGLTAQLFF,TGTGCTCTTGCGAGGGGTCTCGGGTTGACAGCACAACTCTTCTTT
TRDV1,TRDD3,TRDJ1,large,CALGENLPPLLGDTGTDKLIF,TGTGCTCTTGGGGAAAACCTTCCTCCCTTACTGGGGGATACGGGGACCGATAAACTCATCTTT
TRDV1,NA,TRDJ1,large,CALGVSTIPFLAGDLDKLIF,TGTGCTCTTGGGGTCTCAACTATTCCCTTTCTCGCTGGGGATCTCGATAAACTCATCTTT
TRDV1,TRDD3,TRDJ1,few,CARGELSYWGIPYTDKLIF,TGTGCTCGTGGGGAACTTTCGTACTGGGGGATACCGTACACCGATAAACTCATCTTT
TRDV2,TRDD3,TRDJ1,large,CACDTVTGGSFTDKLIF,TGTGCCTGTGACACCGTTACTGGGGGATCCTTCACCGATAAACTCATCTTT
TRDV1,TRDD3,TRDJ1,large,CALPRPSYGAGGYSVDKLIF,TGTGCTCTCCCTCGGCCTTCCTACGGGGCTGGGGGATACTCCGTCGATAAACTCATCTTT
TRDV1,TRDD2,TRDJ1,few,CALGEPAFLLAWGGKLIF,TGTGCTCTTGGGGAACCGGCCTTCCTACTGGCCTGGGGAGGTAAACTCATCTTT
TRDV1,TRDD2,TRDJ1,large,CALGLSSYRLVSPIHRYTDKLIF,TGTGCTCTTGGGCTATCTTCCTACAGGTTGGTGTCTCCGATACACCGATACACCGATAAACTCATCTTT
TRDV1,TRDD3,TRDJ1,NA,CALGELLSWGLLTGGYGGYTDKLIF,TGTGCTCTTGGGGAACTCCTCTCCTGGGGCCTCCTTACTGGGGGATACGGTGGGTACACCGATAAACTCATCTTT
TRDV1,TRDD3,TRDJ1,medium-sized,CALGELYVSLGGLYTDKLIF,TGTGCTCTTGGGGAACTTTACGTTTCACTGGGGGGCTTGTACACCGATAAACTCATCTTT
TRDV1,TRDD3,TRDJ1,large,CALGGLEPKPSGLGDGGSDKLIF,TGTGCTCTTGGGGGACTAGAACCCAAGCCTTCCGGACTGGGGGATGGTGGGTCCGATAAACTCATCTTT
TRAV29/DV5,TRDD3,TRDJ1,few,CAAKLGAYDSYWGIPTEYTDKLIF,TGTGCAGCAAAATTGGGGGCCTACGATTCGTACTGGGGGATACCCACCGAGTACACCGATAAACTCATCTTT
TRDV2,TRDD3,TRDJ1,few,CACDTRLGDNHKLIF,TGTGCCTGTGACACTAGGCTTGGGGATAACCATAAACTCATCTTT
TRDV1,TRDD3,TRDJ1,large,CALGELRAYWGTYTDKLIF,TGTGCTCTTGGGGAACTAAGGGCATACTGGGGGACATACACCGATAAACTCATCTTT
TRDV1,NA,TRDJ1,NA,CALGELSYSAHCLLGGYTDKLIF,TGTGCTCTTGGGGAACTCTCCTACTCGGCGCATTGTTTGTTGGGGGGATACACCGATAAACTCATCTTT
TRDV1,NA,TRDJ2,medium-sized,CALGEPSFLRLGVSGLLPLTAQLFF,TGTGCTCTTGGGGAACCATCCTTCCTACGACTGGGGGTGAGCGGGCTTTTACCTTTGACAGCACAACTCTTCTTT
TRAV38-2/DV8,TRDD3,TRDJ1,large,CACGHDTGGYPTDKLIF,TGTGCTTGCGGCCATGATACTGGGGGATACCCCACCGATAAACTCATCTTT
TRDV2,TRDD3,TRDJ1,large,CACDTVGGTYTDKLIF,TGTGCCTGTGACACTGTTGGGGGAACGTACACCGATAAACTCATCTTT
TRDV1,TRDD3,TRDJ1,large,CALGNPAFAFSLPYWGIETPTPTDKLIF,TGTGCTCTTGGGAACCCCGCCTTCGCCTTCAGCCTTCCGTACTGGGGGATCGAAACCCCGACCCCCACCGATAAACTCATCTTT